This T cell receptor (beta chain) was documented in a study of CD8+ T cells in alopecia areata. On this clone itself: What it recognizes is unknown.

Study-level findings and limits: Scalp lesions, especially in alopecia totalis/universalis, had higher clonality than normal scalp. Between patients, shared TCR sequences were less clear than in mice. This was possibly due in part to HLA diversity in the patient population.

Extracted RNA was reverse transcribed, and the resulting cDNA served as sequencing template. Assay: immunoSEQ multiplex PCR; the TCRdb copy retains only in-frame clones and omits some. Of under 150,000 clones in the sample, approximately 60% were seen once. This CDR3 region has 13 residues. Germline-derived CDR1 and CDR2 are SNHLY and FYNNEI. The V gene lost 8 bases and the J gene lost 2 bases, with 13 bases spanning the gap. The V call is TRBV2, the J call TRBJ2-7; D possibly corresponds to TRBD1 (5 bases). The sequenced sample was CD8+ T cells sorted from blood. The TCR comes from a human donor in good health. The DNA of the CDR3 is TGTGCCAGCGGGGAAGGGGCCCCCTACGAGCAGTACTTC. Its protein is CASGEGAPYEQYF.